Listed here are 21 T cell receptor beta chains from one sample, sequenced in a study of shared clonotypes between healthy human individuals (dated by TCRdb to about 2020). Receptors were amplified or captured by the immunoSEQ multiplex PCR assay. The table comes from immuneACCESS by way of TCRdb, which keeps in-frame sequences with V and J called. Part of the clones is missing from these tables; in studies checked, under half for an unresolved V gene and the rest for unknown reasons. The sample records fewer than 550,000 clones, over 75% of which are singletons. Approximately 12% of the sample is in the top ten clones. Sequenced input: PBMCs. The receptor source for this set is a woman aged 35 to 49 in good health. Some clones in this sample may be carry-over from other donors' samples.

The chain recombines TRBV18 with TRBJ2-2, with 9 bases identical to TRBD2. Germline-derived CDR1 and CDR2 are KGHSH and LQKENI. The CDR3 contains 15 residues. Unmatched junction bases numbered 7, after V lost 8 bases and J lost 3 bases. CDR3 bases: TGTGCCAGCCAAACTAGCGGGTCTTACACCGGGGAGCTGTTTTTT. This gives the protein CASQTSGSYTGELFF.

The chain recombines TRBV5-4 with TRBJ2-1; D is unclear. Germline-derived CDR1 and CDR2 are SGHNT and YYREEE (reference sequence). The CDR3 runs to 14 residues. V gave up 8 bases and J gave up 0 bases, with 12 bases separating them. The CDR3 loop reads CASTPSSSYNEQFF. CDR3 DNA: TGTGCCAGTACGCCTTCGAGCTCCTACAATGAGCAGTTCTTC. The full variable domain, in which reference TRBV5-4 and TRBJ2-1 provide the parts outside the CDR3, is ETGVTQSPTHLIKTRGQQVTLRCSSQSGHNTVSWYQQALGQGPQFIFQYYREEENGRGNFPPRFSGLQFPNYSSELNVNALELDDSALYLCASTPSSSYNEQFFGPGTRLTVL.

The chain couples TRBV19 to TRBJ2-7, with D unresolved. This CDR3 is built from 15 residues. Between the trimmed V and J ends, which lost 4 bases and 2 bases, there was a span of 15 bases. CDR1 and CDR2 (germline): LNHDA, SQIVND (reference sequence). The DNA of the CDR3 is TGTGCCAGTAGTACTGGACCGGCAAATACCTACGAGCAGTACTTC. This sequence encodes CASSTGPANTYEQYF.

V gene TRBV6-5 combines with J gene TRBJ2-3; 9 bases line up with TRBD2. This CDR3 region has 14 residues. V lost 0 bases, J lost 5 bases, and 0 bases stayed unmatched. CDR1 MNHEY and CDR2 SVGAGI come from the germline V gene. In DNA form, the CDR3 reads TGTGCCAGCAGTTACTCTAGCGGGAGAGATACGCAGTATTTT. This translates into CASSYSSGRDTQYF.

As concerns this clone: A read error likely explains this, since a far larger clone differs by one base. Other nucleotide sequences in the sample specify the same CDR3. This chain links TRBV5-1 with TRBJ1-5, with D unclear. The CDR3 spans 19 residues. CDR1 and CDR2 from the germline V gene are SGHRS and YFSETQ. CDR3 in DNA: TGCGCCAGCAGCCCTCCCCAGGCCCGACCCGAACATAGCAATCAGCCTCAGCATTTT. It yields the protein CASSPPQARPEHSNQPQHF.

In its sample, this clone was seen a few times. The V gene is TRBV28, the J gene TRBJ2-1, with D tentatively TRBD1 or TRBD2 (5 bases each). Trimming removed 4 bases at V and 3 bases at J, with 10 bases between. This CDR3 has 14 amino acids. Germline CDR1 reads MDHEN; CDR2 reads SYDVKM. As DNA, the CDR3 is TGTGCCAGCAGTTCCGGGACCCACTACAATGAGCAGTTCTTC. Its translation: CASSSGTHYNEQFF.

The chain is built from TRBV9 and TRBJ1-5; unclear D gene. V shed 0 bases and J shed 4 bases, with 5 bases lying between them. CDR3 size: 13 residues. CDR1 SGDLS and CDR2 YYNGEE come from the germline V gene. The DNA of the CDR3 is TGTGCCAGCAGCGTAGGTCTGAATCAGCCCCAGCATTTT. It codes for CASSVGLNQPQHF.

CDR3 in amino acids: CASSPPIAGNTEAFF. CDR3 in DNA: TGTGCCAGCTCACCACCTATCGCAGGGAACACTGAAGCTTTCTTT. V gene TRBV18 combines with J gene TRBJ1-1, with D unclear. This CDR3 comprises 15 residues. CDR1 and CDR2 from the germline V gene are KGHSH and LQKENI. V was clipped by 0 bases and J by 1 base, with 9 bases between them.

J is TRBJ2-3 and V is TRBV28; possible D gene TRBD2, 6 bases. The CDR3 is 15 residues long. Germline V gene sequence: CDR1 MDHEN, CDR2 SYDVKM. V lost 7 bases to trimming and J lost 5 bases, with 19 bases between them. The CDR3 bases are TGTGCCAGCACTTTGTTGGGGGGTTTAGGAGATACGCAGTATTTT. This encodes CASTLLGGLGDTQYF.

The rearrangement links TRBV28 to TRBJ1-5; tentative D call: TRBD1 (5 bases). V was cut by 1 base and J by 4 bases, with 11 bases left in between. This CDR3 has 15 amino acids. Germline CDR1 is MDHEN and CDR2 is SYDVKM. The CDR3 is CASSLSLGLNQPQHF. CDR3 bases: TGTGCCAGCAGTTTATCCCTGGGACTAAATCAGCCCCAGCATTTT.

The chain combines TRBV6-6 with TRBJ2-3; D is unresolved. Trimming stripped 8 bases from V and 4 bases from J, with 10 bases between. This CDR3 region has 12 residues. Germline V gene sequence: CDR1 MNHNY, CDR2 SVGAGI (reference sequence). The chain's CDR3 is CASSISPDTQYF. The CDR3 coding sequence is TGTGCCAGCTCAATATCGCCAGATACGCAGTATTTT.

A single count supports this clone. J is TRBJ2-7 and V is TRBV27; D is perhaps TRBD2 (5 bases). Trimming took off 2 bases at V and 4 bases at J, with 15 bases between the two ends. Germline V lookup: CDR1 MNHEY, CDR2 SMNVEV (reference sequence). This CDR3 has 15 residues. CDR3 sequence reads: CASSLANLPGYEQYF. In DNA, the CDR3 is TGTGCCAGCAGTTTAGCTAACCTCCCGGGGTACGAGCAGTACTTC.

This chain connects TRBV4-1 to TRBJ2-2, with 9 positions matching TRBD2. Germline CDR1 MGHRA, CDR2 YSYEKL. The V segment lost 1 base and the J segment 4 bases; nucleotides outside the gene matches: 1. This CDR3 has 15 amino acids. The CDR3 region has the DNA TGCGCCAGCAGCCAAGGAGCGGGAGGCACCGGGGAGCTGTTTTTT. Its protein product is CASSQGAGGTGELFF.

The sample holds many counts of this clone. Different DNA sequences within this sample yield the same CDR3. The chain uses TRBV30 and TRBJ1-2; a weak D match, TRBD1 (5 bases). The CDR3 loop spans 11 amino acids. In germline, CDR1 is GTSNPN, CDR2 SVGIG (reference sequence). V was trimmed by 2 bases and J by 8 bases, leaving 9 bases between them. The CDR3 loop is CAWSQGSGYTF. DNA of the CDR3: TGTGCCTGGAGTCAGGGATCCGGCTACACCTTC.

CDR3 region: CASSQVSRVGEAFF. CDR3 in DNA: TGTGCCAGCAGCCAAGTCAGCAGGGTTGGTGAAGCTTTCTTT. The chain is built from TRBV4-2 and TRBJ1-1; D perhaps matches TRBD1 (5 bases). Germline CDR1 reads LGHNA; CDR2 reads YNFKEQ. The CDR3 extends over 14 amino acids. The V end lost 1 base, the J end lost 7 bases, and 13 bases lay between the germline ends.

The J gene is TRBJ2-7, the V gene TRBV18, with 8 positions matching TRBD1. Germline CDR1 KGHSH, CDR2 LQKENI. This CDR3 comprises 14 residues. The J segment lost 1 base and the V segment lost 3 bases, leaving 2 bases of the junction unmatched. The CDR3 coding sequence is TGTGCCAGCTCACCGGACAGGGATTCCTACGAGCAGTACTTC. Translated, it gives CASSPDRDSYEQYF. The full variable domain, with the rest looked up from reference TRBV18 and TRBJ2-7, is NAGVMQNPRHLVRRRGQEARLRCSPMKGHSHVYWYRQLPEEGLKFMVYLQKENIIDESGMPKERFSAEFPKEGPSILRIQQVVRGDSAAYFCASSPDRDSYEQYFGPGTRLTVT.

Here the CDR3 DNA reads TGTGCCAGCAGCTTAGGGCTCTACGAGCAGTACTTC. It specifies CASSLGLYEQYF. The V and J genes are TRBV11-2 and TRBJ2-7; D gene unclear. V was cut by 1 base and J by 3 bases, with 4 bases left in between. Germline-derived CDR1 and CDR2 are SGHAT and FQNNGV. CDR3 size: 12 residues.

This chain joins TRBV19 and TRBJ2-1; perhaps TRBD1 as D (5 bases). The CDR3 runs to 15 residues. Trimming shortened V by 0 bases and J by 9 bases, and 15 bases separated the two germline ends. Germline V gene sequence: CDR1 LNHDA, CDR2 SQIVND (reference sequence). The CDR3 DNA reads TGTGCCAGTAGTATAGATCCCACGTGGGGCGGTGAGCAGTTCTTC. Encoded protein: CASSIDPTWGGEQFF.

V usage is TRBV18 and J usage is TRBJ1-2, with D possibly TRBD1 on 5 matching bases. The V end was cut by 4 bases, the J end by 0 bases, with 15 bases between. This CDR3 spans 16 amino acids. The germline V gene encodes CDR1 KGHSH and CDR2 LQKENI. This chain's CDR3 is CASSLQPTDANYGYTF. CDR3 nucleotides: TGTGCCAGCTCACTCCAACCGACAGACGCTAACTATGGCTACACCTTC.

V is TRBV5-5 and J is TRBJ2-5; unclear D gene. Trimming took 1 base from V and 2 from J, leaving 12 bases between them. CDR3 size: 15 residues. CDR1 is SGHKS and CDR2 is YYEKEE in the germline V gene (reference sequence). CDR3 nucleotides: TGTGCCAGCAGCTTGCCGGGTTATCAGCAAGAGACCCAGTACTTC. As protein: CASSLPGYQQETQYF.

J is TRBJ1-2 and V is TRBV7-3; 11 bases align to TRBD1. The CDR3 length is 16 residues. Germline assignment: CDR1 SGHTA and CDR2 FQGTGA. V lost 5 bases to trimming and J lost 7 bases; unmatched junction nucleotides: 12. Here the CDR3 reads CASSPSQDRGQGGYTF. CDR3 DNA sequence: TGTGCCAGCAGCCCCAGCCAGGACAGGGGGCAAGGTGGCTACACCTTC.